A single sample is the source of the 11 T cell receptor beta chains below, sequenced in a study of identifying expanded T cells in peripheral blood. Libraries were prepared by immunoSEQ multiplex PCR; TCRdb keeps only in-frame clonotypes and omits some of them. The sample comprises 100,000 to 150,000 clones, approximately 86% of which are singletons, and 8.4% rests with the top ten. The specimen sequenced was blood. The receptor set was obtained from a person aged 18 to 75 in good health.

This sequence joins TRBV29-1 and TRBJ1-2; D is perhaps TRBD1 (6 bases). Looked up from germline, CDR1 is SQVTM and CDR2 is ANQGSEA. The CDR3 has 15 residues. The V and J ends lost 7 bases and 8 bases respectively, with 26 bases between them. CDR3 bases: TGCAGCGCCCTCCAACCGGGACAAAGGTTGGGGGGCTACACCTTC. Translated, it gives CSALQPGQRLGGYTF.

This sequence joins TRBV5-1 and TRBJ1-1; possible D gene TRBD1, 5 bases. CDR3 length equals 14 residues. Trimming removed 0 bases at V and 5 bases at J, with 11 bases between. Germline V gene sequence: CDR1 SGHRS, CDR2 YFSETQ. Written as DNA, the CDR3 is TGCGCCAGCAGCTTGGAGATCGAGGGGACTGAAGCTTTCTTT. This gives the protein CASSLEIEGTEAFF.

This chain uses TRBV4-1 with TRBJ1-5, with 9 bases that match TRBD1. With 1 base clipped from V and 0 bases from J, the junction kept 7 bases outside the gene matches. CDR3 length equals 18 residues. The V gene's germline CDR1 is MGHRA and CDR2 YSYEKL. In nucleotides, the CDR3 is TGCGCCAGCAGCCAAGGACGGACAGGGGTGTTTAGCAATCAGCCCCAGCATTTT. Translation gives CASSQGRTGVFSNQPQHF.

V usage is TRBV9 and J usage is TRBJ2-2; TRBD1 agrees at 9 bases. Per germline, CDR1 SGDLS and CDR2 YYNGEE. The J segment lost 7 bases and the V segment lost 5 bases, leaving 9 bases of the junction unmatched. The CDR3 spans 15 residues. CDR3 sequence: CASSLRDRADGELFF. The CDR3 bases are TGTGCCAGCAGTCTCCGGGACAGGGCGGACGGGGAGCTGTTTTTT.

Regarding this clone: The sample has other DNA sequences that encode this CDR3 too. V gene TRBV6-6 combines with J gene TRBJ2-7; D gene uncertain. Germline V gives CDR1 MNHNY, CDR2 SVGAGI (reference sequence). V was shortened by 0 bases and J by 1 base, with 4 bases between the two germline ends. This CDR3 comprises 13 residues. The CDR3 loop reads CASSYSGSYEQYF. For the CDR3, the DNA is TGTGCCAGCAGTTACTCGGGTTCCTACGAGCAGTACTTC.

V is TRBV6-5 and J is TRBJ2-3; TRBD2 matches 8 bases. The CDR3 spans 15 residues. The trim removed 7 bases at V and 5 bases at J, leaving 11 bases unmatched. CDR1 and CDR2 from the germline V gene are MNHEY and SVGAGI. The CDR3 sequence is CASNSRSGVGDTQYF. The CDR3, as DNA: TGTGCCAGCAATAGTCGTAGCGGGGTCGGAGATACGCAGTATTTT.

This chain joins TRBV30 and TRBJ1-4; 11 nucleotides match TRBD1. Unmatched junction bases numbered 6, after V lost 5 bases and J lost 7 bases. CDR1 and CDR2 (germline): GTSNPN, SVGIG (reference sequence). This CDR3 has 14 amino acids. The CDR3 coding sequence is TGTGCCTGGGACGTGGGGACAGGGGGTGAAAAACTGTTTTTT. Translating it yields CAWDVGTGGEKLFF.

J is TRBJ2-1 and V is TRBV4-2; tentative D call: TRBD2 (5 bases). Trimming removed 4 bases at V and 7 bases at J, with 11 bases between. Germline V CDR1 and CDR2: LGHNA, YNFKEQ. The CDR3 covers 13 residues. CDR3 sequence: CASSLSSGNEQFF. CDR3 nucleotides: TGTGCCAGCAGCCTGTCCTCGGGGAATGAGCAGTTCTTC.

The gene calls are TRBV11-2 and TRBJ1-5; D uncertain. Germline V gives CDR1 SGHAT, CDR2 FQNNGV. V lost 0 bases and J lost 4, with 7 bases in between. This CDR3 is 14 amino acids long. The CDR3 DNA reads TGTGCCAGCAGCTTAGACGGGCGAAATCAGCCCCAGCATTTT. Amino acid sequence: CASSLDGRNQPQHF.

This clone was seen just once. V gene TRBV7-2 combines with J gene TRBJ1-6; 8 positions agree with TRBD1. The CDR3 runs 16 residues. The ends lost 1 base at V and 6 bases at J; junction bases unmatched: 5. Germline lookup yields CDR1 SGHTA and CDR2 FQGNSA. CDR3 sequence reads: CASSLVPGGSNSPLHF. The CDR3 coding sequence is TGTGCCAGCAGCTTAGTTCCAGGGGGCTCTAATTCACCCCTCCACTTT.

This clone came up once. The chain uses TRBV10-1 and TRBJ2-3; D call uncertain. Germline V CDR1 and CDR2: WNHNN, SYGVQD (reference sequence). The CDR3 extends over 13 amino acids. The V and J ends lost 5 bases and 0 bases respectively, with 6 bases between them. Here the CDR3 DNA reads TGCGCCAGCAGTCTGGTTAGCACAGATACGCAGTATTTT. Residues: CASSLVSTDTQYF.